This T cell receptor beta chain was documented in a study of blood T cells in healthy people across ages. Study outcomes and limitations: For the donors, CMV status was unknown and possibly confounded expanded clonotype changes.

Combining a sample-barcoded 5' primer with a J-beta primer mix, a second PCR ran for roughly 7 to 11 cycles. From the 5' RACE reads, TCRdb called clonotypes with MiXCR, one entry per CDR3 protein. The sample yields 900,000 to 950,000 distinct CDR3 sequences, about 28% seen once. Notes on this clonotype: As yet, its antigen is unknown.

Germline CDR1 SGHVS, CDR2 FQNEAQ. The V and J ends lost 1 base and 3 bases respectively, with 14 bases between them. The CDR3 is 16 residues long. In addition, the sample was reused for a study of T cells of mothers and their children.

This TCR was sampled from a woman between 40 and 55 years old in good health. This chain uses TRBV7-8 with TRBJ2-3; possibly TRBD1 or TRBD2 for D (6 bases each). Sequences were obtained from blood. CDR3 region: CASSLGVGGRTDTQYF. For the CDR3, the DNA is TGTGCCAGCAGCTTAGGGGTGGGGGGCCGTACAGATACGCAGTATTTT.